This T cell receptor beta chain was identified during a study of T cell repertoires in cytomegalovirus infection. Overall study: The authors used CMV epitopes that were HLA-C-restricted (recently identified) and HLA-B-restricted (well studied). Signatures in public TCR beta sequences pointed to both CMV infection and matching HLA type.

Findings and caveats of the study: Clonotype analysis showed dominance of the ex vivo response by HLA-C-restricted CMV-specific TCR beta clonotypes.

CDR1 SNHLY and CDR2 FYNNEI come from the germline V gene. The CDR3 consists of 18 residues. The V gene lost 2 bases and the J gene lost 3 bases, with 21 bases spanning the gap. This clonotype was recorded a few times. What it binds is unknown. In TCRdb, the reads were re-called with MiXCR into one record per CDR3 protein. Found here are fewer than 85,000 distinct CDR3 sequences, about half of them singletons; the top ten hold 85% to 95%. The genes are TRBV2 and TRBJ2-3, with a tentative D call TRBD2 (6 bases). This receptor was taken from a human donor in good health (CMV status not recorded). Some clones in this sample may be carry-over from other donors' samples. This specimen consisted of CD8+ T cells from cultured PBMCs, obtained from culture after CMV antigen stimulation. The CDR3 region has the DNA TGTGCCAGCAGTGAACTAGGAGGGTCGATCACCCCGACAGATACGCAGTATTTT. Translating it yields CASSELGGSITPTDTQYF.